The 8 T cell receptor beta chains reported below all come from one sample, sequenced in a study of T cells after yellow fever vaccination. TCRdb re-called the 5' RACE reads with MiXCR, one entry per CDR3 protein. The sample yields hundreds of thousands of distinct CDR3 sequences, 13% seen once. Sequenced here: PBMCs, sampled on the day of the yellow fever booster vaccination. Every receptor here comes from a man aged 25 to 40 who received the YFV17D yellow fever vaccine.

In this sample, this clonotype turned up many times. The J gene is TRBJ2-7, the V gene TRBV19; tentatively, D is TRBD2 (5 bases). Looked up from germline, CDR1 is LNHDA and CDR2 is SQIVND (reference sequence). This CDR3 has 14 amino acids. V shed 3 bases and J shed 1 base, with 10 bases lying between them. The CDR3 sequence is CASSIEGQSYEQYF. The CDR3, as DNA: TGTGCCAGTAGTATCGAGGGCCAATCCTACGAGCAGTACTTC.

This clonotype was seen a handful of times. This chain links TRBV20-1 with TRBJ2-1; TRBD2 aligns across 12 bases. The germline V gene has CDR1 DFQATT and CDR2 SNEGSKA (reference sequence). The CDR3 spans 16 residues. Losses at the gene ends were 1 base for V and 4 bases for J; bases not matched to a gene: 5. CDR3 loop: CSARVPGLAGYNEQFF. CDR3 bases: TGCAGTGCTAGAGTGCCCGGACTAGCGGGGTACAATGAGCAGTTCTTC.

This chain's CDR3 is CASNTLGADTQYF. CDR3 nucleotide sequence: TGTGCCAGCAACACCTTAGGAGCAGATACGCAGTATTTT. The rearrangement uses TRBV6-2 or TRBV6-3 and TRBJ2-3; D is unresolved. The CDR3 consists of 13 residues. V lost 7 bases, J lost 4 bases, and 12 bases lay in between. The germline V gene has CDR1 MNHEY and CDR2 SVGEGT.

The table lists this clonotype with a few counts. The chain recombines TRBV3-1 with TRBJ2-5; D is unresolved. From germline, CDR1 is LGHDT and CDR2 YNNKEL (reference sequence). This CDR3 comprises 14 residues. The germline V and J ends were trimmed by 2 bases and 2 bases, with 9 bases remaining between them. CDR3 bases: TGTGCCAGCAGCCAACCACGGGTACAAGAGACCCAGTACTTC. Its protein product is CASSQPRVQETQYF.

The rearrangement joins TRBV27 to TRBJ2-3, with D possibly called TRBD1 or TRBD2 (5 bases each). This CDR3 region has 16 residues. The V end was cut by 2 bases, the J end by 4 bases, with 16 bases between. Germline CDR1 MNHEY, CDR2 SMNVEV (reference sequence). Here the CDR3 DNA reads TGTGCCAGCAGTTTACAATGGGACCGATCCTCAGATACGCAGTATTTT. Translated: CASSLQWDRSSDTQYF.

This clonotype was observed many times. The V call is TRBV7-2, the J call TRBJ2-2, with 7 bases that match TRBD2. Germline values: CDR1 SGHTA, CDR2 FQGNSA. The CDR3 loop spans 15 amino acids. The ends lost 5 bases at V and 4 bases at J; junction bases unmatched: 7. As DNA, the CDR3 is TGTGCCAGCAGCCAGGGAGGGCTAGTCACCGGGGAGCTGTTTTTT. It codes for CASSQGGLVTGELFF.

Comments on this clonotype: Given the absence of the conserved phenylalanine or tryptophan at the CDR3 end, a read error is likely. The chain couples TRBV29-1 to TRBJ2-1; D unclear. Germline assignment: CDR1 SQVTM and CDR2 ANQGSEA. The CDR3 has 15 residues. In nucleotides, the CDR3 is TGCAGTGGGTACGGCTTGACGGTTCCCTACAATGAGCAGTTCTTA. This translates into CSGYGLTVPYNEQFL.

V is TRBV7-3 and J is TRBJ2-1; weak D call: TRBD1 (6 bases). Germline V gives CDR1 SGHTA, CDR2 FQGTGA. The V end lost 5 bases, the J end lost 5 bases, and 19 bases lay between the germline ends. The CDR3 is made up of 16 amino acids. CDR3 nucleotides: TGTGCCAGCAGCCCCCGGGGACACGCAAGGGACAATGAGCAGTTCTTC. Encoded protein: CASSPRGHARDNEQFF.